One sample yielded the 20 T cell receptor beta chains listed below, sequenced in a study of OX40 agonist ivuxolimab in advanced cancers. Assay used: immunoSEQ multiplex PCR; TCRdb lists only in-frame clones, some missing. In the table there are fewer than 85,000 clones, 70% to 90% of which are singletons. This specimen consisted of CD4+ or CD8+ T cells sorted from blood, obtained in a trial of the OX40 agonist ivuxolimab. These receptors were collected from an adult with an advanced solid tumor such as melanoma, head and neck, liver or kidney cancer.

The V call is TRBV5-1, the J call TRBJ2-5; the match to TRBD2 covers 8 bases. Germline V gene lookup returns CDR1 SGHRS and CDR2 YFSETQ. Trimming removed 0 bases from V and 4 bases from J; junction bases left unmatched: 5. The CDR3 extends over 15 amino acids. The CDR3 nucleotides read TGCGCCAGCAGCTTGGTAGCGGGGTCCCCAGAGACCCAGTACTTC. Translating it yields CASSLVAGSPETQYF.

CDR3 coding DNA: TGTGCCAGCAGCGAGAGTACAGGGGGCCCAGATACGCAGTATTTT. This sequence encodes CASSESTGGPDTQYF. The chain is built from TRBV9 and TRBJ2-3; 9 nucleotides match TRBD1. V trimming: 3 bases; J trimming: 4 bases; junction bases outside the gene matches: 6. CDR3 length: 15 residues. From germline, CDR1 is SGDLS and CDR2 YYNGEE.

The V gene is TRBV27, the J gene TRBJ2-1; 11 nucleotides agree with TRBD2. V lost 6 bases, J lost 10 bases, and 8 bases stayed unmatched. The germline gives CDR1 MNHEY, CDR2 SMNVEV (reference sequence). The length of the CDR3 is 14 residues. CDR3 amino acids: CASSTGLAVGEQFF. CDR3 bases: TGTGCCAGCAGCACGGGACTAGCGGTGGGGGAGCAGTTCTTC.

The CDR3 loop is CASSFRGTNEKLFF. The CDR3 DNA reads as TGTGCCAGCAGCTTCAGGGGAACTAATGAAAAACTGTTTTTT. This chain joins TRBV7-9 and TRBJ1-4; D is possibly TRBD1 (6 bases). Trimming took 3 bases from V and 1 from J, leaving 6 bases between them. Germline CDR1 and CDR2: SEHNR and FQNEAQ (reference sequence). The CDR3 spans 14 residues.

The V call is TRBV27, the J call TRBJ1-5; TRBD1 matches 8 bases. V gave up 5 bases and J gave up 0 bases; unmatched junction bases: 9. The germline CDR1 and CDR2 sequences are MNHEY and SMNVEV (reference sequence). This CDR3 region has 17 residues. This CDR3 reads CASSPDRAGDSNQPQHF. DNA for the CDR3: TGTGCCAGCAGTCCGGACAGGGCGGGGGATAGCAATCAGCCCCAGCATTTT.

The chain has TRBV25-1 and TRBJ1-6, with unresolved D. The CDR3 length is 14 residues. Germline CDR1 is MGHDK and CDR2 is SYGVNS. Trimming shortened V by 6 bases and J by 6 bases, and 12 bases separated the two germline ends. CDR3 sequence: CASRSGGSNSPLHF. CDR3 coding DNA: TGTGCCAGCAGGTCGGGAGGTTCTAATTCACCCCTCCACTTT. Looking up the rest from reference TRBV25-1 and TRBJ1-6 gives the full variable domain: EADIYQTPRYLVIGTGKKITLECSQTMGHDKMYWYQQDPGMELHLIHYSYGVNSTEKGDLSSESTVSRIRTEHFPLTLESARPSHTSQYLCASRSGGSNSPLHFGNGTRLTVT.

The rearrangement uses TRBV9 and TRBJ1-1, with D possibly being TRBD1 (6 bases). The germline CDR1 and CDR2 sequences are SGDLS and YYNGEE. Trimming took off 0 bases at V and 0 bases at J, with 9 bases between the two ends. The CDR3 runs to 15 residues. CDR3 DNA sequence: TGTGCCAGCAGCGTAGGACAGGTGATGAACACTGAAGCTTTCTTT. It codes for CASSVGQVMNTEAFF.

This clone occurred a few times. The rearrangement links TRBV7-2 to TRBJ2-5, with 11 bases aligning to TRBD2. CDR1 and CDR2 from the germline V gene are SGHTA and FQGNSA. The CDR3 totals 17 residues. Losses at the gene ends were 1 base for V and 5 bases for J; bases not matched to a gene: 9. Here the CDR3 reads CASSLGTLAGGRETQYF. As DNA, the CDR3 is TGTGCCAGCAGCTTAGGCACGCTAGCGGGGGGCAGGGAGACCCAGTACTTC.

The chain combines TRBV19 with TRBJ2-6; 12 nucleotides line up with TRBD2. This CDR3 is built from 16 residues. Per the germline V gene, CDR1 is LNHDA and CDR2 is SQIVND (reference sequence). V lost 9 bases to trimming and J lost 0 bases; unmatched junction nucleotides: 3. The CDR3 sequence is CARGLAGLSGANVLTF. The CDR3 DNA reads as TGTGCCAGAGGACTAGCGGGGCTCTCTGGGGCCAACGTCCTGACTTTC.

This clone was counted between two and nine times. The gene calls are TRBV5-1 and TRBJ1-2, with D perhaps TRBD1 (5 bases). Germline CDR1 and CDR2: SGHRS and YFSETQ. V lost 5 bases and J 1 base, leaving 12 bases between the germline ends. This CDR3 is 14 amino acids long. Here the CDR3 DNA reads TGCGCCAGCAGTAGGGCAGACAGTAACTATGGCTACACCTTC. The encoded protein is CASSRADSNYGYTF.

In DNA, the CDR3 is TGTGTGGCGGGCATCGGCTACGAGCAGTACGTC. It translates to CVAGIGYEQYV. The V gene is TRBV6-6, the J gene TRBJ2-7; perhaps TRBD2 as D (5 bases). The CDR3 is 11 residues long. Germline lookup yields CDR1 MNHNY and CDR2 SVGAGI (reference sequence).

The chain is built from TRBV10-1 and TRBJ2-1; possibly TRBD1 or TRBD2 for D (5 bases each). Germline values: CDR1 WNHNN, CDR2 SYGVQD (reference sequence). The length of the CDR3 is 13 residues. Trimming left V 3 bases short and J 10 bases short, with 13 bases between. The CDR3 reads CASSDRDGAEQFF. The CDR3 nucleotides are TGCGCCAGCAGTGACCGGGACGGGGCGGAGCAGTTCTTC.

The V and J genes are TRBV28 and TRBJ1-2; 12 nucleotides line up with TRBD1. Germline-derived CDR1 and CDR2 are MDHEN and SYDVKM. The CDR3 is 17 residues long. J lost 4 bases, V lost 6 bases, and 12 bases had no gene match. CDR3 in amino acids: CASRTGTGGAKSYGYTF. The CDR3 DNA follows: TGTGCCAGCAGGACCGGGACAGGGGGCGCGAAGAGCTATGGCTACACCTTC.

This clone was detected a few times. The rearrangement links TRBV19 to TRBJ2-4; 16 bases agree with TRBD2. V lost 5 bases, J lost 9 bases, and 13 bases stayed unmatched. The CDR3 is 18 amino acids. The germline V gene encodes CDR1 LNHDA and CDR2 SQIVND (reference sequence). CDR3 sequence (DNA): TGTGCCAGTAGTTCTCCCGGGACTAGCGGGGGGGCGAAGGTCATTCAGTACTTC. Encoded protein: CASSSPGTSGGAKVIQYF.

V gene TRBV30 combines with J gene TRBJ2-3, with D possibly TRBD2 on 6 matching bases. The germline CDR1 and CDR2 sequences are GTSNPN and SVGIG (reference sequence). Between the trimmed V and J ends, which lost 2 bases and 6 bases, there was a span of 12 bases. The CDR3 runs to 13 residues. The CDR3 is CAWSLGGHDTQYF. The DNA for the CDR3 is TGTGCCTGGAGTTTAGGAGGGCACGATACGCAGTATTTT.

The V and J genes are TRBV7-2 and TRBJ2-2, with 8 bases aligning to TRBD1. The CDR3 consists of 19 residues. V was pared by 5 bases and J by 1 base, with 15 bases of the junction left unmatched. Germline V gene sequence: CDR1 SGHTA, CDR2 FQGNSA. The DNA of the CDR3 is TGTGCCAGCAGCAAACGGGACAGGATCCCCCAATTGAACACCGGGGAGCTGTTTTTT. Its protein product is CASSKRDRIPQLNTGELFF.

This clone was counted between two and nine times. The rearrangement joins TRBV7-2 to TRBJ1-1; no reliable D call. Germline CDR1 is SGHTA and CDR2 is FQGNSA. The CDR3 totals 10 residues. Trimming stripped 3 bases from V and 4 bases from J, with 0 bases between. The CDR3 protein is CASSFTEAFF. The CDR3 bases are TGTGCCAGCAGCTTCACTGAAGCTTTCTTT.

The CDR3 bases are TGCGCCAGCAGCTTGCGCGGGGAAATGAACACTGAAGCTTTCTTT. This encodes CASSLRGEMNTEAFF. The chain recombines TRBV5-1 with TRBJ1-1; the D is unclear. CDR3 length equals 15 residues. Germline assignment: CDR1 SGHRS and CDR2 YFSETQ. The V end lost 1 base, the J end lost 0 bases, and 10 bases lay between the germline ends.

The J gene is TRBJ1-4, the V gene TRBV4-1, with 7 bases lining up with TRBD1. The CDR3 loop spans 16 amino acids. The junction had 13 bases not matched to a gene; V was cut back by 5 bases and J by 7 bases. Germline V gene data show CDR1 as MGHRA and CDR2 as YSYEKL. This CDR3 is CASSSLTRGGSEKLFF. In DNA form, the CDR3 reads TGCGCCAGCAGCTCCCTTACCCGAGGGGGCAGTGAAAAACTGTTTTTT.

V usage is TRBV7-9 and J usage is TRBJ2-7, with D maybe TRBD2 (6 bases). The CDR3 has 14 amino acids. Per germline, CDR1 SEHNR and CDR2 FQNEAQ (reference sequence). V lost 5 bases to trimming and J lost 7 bases, with 18 bases between them. CDR3 coding DNA: TGTGCCAGCAGCCAGGACTATCAATCGGGGGAGCAGTACTTC. It encodes CASSQDYQSGEQYF.